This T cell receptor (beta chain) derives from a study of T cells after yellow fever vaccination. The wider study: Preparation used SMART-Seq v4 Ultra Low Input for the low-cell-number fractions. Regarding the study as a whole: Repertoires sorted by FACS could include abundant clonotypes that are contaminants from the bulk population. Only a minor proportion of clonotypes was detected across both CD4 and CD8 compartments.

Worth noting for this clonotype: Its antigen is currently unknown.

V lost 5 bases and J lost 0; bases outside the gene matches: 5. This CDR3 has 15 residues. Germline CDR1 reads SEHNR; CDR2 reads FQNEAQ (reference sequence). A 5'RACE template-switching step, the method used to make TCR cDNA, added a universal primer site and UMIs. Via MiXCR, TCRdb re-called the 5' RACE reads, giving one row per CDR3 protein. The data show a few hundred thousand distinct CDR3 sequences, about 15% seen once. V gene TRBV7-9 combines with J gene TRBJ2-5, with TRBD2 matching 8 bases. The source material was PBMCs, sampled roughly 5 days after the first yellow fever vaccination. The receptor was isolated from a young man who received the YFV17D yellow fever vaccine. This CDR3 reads CASSPPGGYQETQYF. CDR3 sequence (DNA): TGTGCCAGCAGCCCTCCGGGAGGGTACCAAGAGACCCAGTACTTC.